This T cell receptor (beta chain) was profiled in a study of human T cells and chemical hapten exposure. Whole-study context: DPC at 2% was the sensitizing agent, placed on around 2 cm by around 2 cm of upper inner arm skin. Whole-study results and caveats: Counts of expanded TCRs at PT1 were positively correlated with patch test score.

This clonotype was seen at least ten times. Its antigen is not identified. The library tagged each cDNA molecule with unique molecular identifiers. Via MiXCR, TCRdb re-called the RACE reads, giving one row per CDR3 protein. The sample consists of roughly 34,000 distinct CDR3 sequences, about 6.3% of them appearing once. Sample time point: patch test 1, 2 weeks after DPC sensitization. Treatment specified: therapeutic diphenylcyclopropenone sensitization with weekly scalp DPC. Researchers extracted total RNA from unfractionated whole blood. CDR3 size: 15 residues. The germline CDR1 and CDR2 sequences are SGHRS and YFSETQ. V shed 0 bases, J shed 1 base, and the junction held 2 bases outside the gene matches.

This specimen consisted of whole blood, obtained in connection with sensitization to the hapten diphenylcyclopropenone (DPC). This sequence originates from a woman younger than 45 with alopecia areata. Some clones in this sample may be carry-over from other donors' samples. The chain combines TRBV5-1 with TRBJ1-1; 8 bases are shared with TRBD1. Written as DNA, the CDR3 is TGCGCCAGCAGCTTGGGGACAGGGCCGAACACTGAAGCTTTCTTT. It encodes CASSLGTGPNTEAFF.